This TCR beta chain was retrieved from a study of Graves' ophthalmopathy and Graves' hyperthyroidism. Eligible hyperthyroidism cases comprised new diagnoses of under 2 months' duration in individuals aged 18 to 65. Each diagnosis was determined on the basis of clinical symptoms, serum thyroxine, TRAb, thyroid ultrasound and orbital computed tomography. The CDR3 extends over 13 amino acids. CDR1 and CDR2 from the germline V gene are MGHDK and SYGVNS. Trimming took 6 bases from V and 15 from J; bases not matched to a gene: 11. Study outcomes and limitations: The model predicted progression of ophthalmopathy with a sensitivity of roughly 70%, and its specificity was about 72%.

A note on this clonotype: What it recognizes is unknown.

Researchers took RNA transcripts and amplified TCR beta CDR3 regions from them. HTBI primers served in a first-round RT-PCR, which a second-round multiplex PCR followed. TCRdb re-analysed the multiplex PCR reads in MiXCR, keeping a single row per CDR3 protein. In the table there are 500,000 to 700,000 distinct CDR3 sequences, under 45% of which are singletons. This TCR came from an adult man with Graves' hyperthyroidism. The sequenced material came from peripheral blood or thyroid tissue (not recorded which). This chain connects TRBV25-1 to TRBJ2-1, with 10 bases aligning to TRBD2. The CDR3 DNA reads TGTGCCAGCAGCCCCCCTAGCGGGAGTGCCCGGTTCTTC. The encoded protein is CASSPPSGSARFF.